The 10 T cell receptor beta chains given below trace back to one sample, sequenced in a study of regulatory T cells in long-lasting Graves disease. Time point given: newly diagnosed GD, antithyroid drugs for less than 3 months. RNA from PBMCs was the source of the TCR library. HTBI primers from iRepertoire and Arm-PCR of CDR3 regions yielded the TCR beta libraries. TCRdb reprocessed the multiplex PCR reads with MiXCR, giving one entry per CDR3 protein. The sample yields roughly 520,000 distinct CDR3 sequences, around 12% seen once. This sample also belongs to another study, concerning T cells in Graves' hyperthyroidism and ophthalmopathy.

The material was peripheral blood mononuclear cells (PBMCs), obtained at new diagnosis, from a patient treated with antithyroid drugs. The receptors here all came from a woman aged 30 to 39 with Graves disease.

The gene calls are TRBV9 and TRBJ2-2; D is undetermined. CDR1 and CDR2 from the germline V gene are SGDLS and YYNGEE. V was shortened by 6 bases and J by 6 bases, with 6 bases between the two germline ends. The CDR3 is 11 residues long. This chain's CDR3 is CASTRSGELFF. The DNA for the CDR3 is TGTGCCAGCACCCGATCCGGGGAGCTGTTTTTT.

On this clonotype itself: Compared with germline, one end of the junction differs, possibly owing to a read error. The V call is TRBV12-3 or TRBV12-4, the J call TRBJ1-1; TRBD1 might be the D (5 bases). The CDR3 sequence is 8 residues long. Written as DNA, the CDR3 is TGTGCCAGCACCCACGGGGCTTTT. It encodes CASTHGAF.

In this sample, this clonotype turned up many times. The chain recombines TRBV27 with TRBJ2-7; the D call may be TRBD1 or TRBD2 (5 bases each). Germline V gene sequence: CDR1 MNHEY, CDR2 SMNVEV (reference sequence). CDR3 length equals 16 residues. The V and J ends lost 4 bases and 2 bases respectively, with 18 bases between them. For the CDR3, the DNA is TGTGCCAGCAGTTCCTTTCTATCCCCGGGGCCCTACGAGCAGTACTTC. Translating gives CASSSFLSPGPYEQYF.

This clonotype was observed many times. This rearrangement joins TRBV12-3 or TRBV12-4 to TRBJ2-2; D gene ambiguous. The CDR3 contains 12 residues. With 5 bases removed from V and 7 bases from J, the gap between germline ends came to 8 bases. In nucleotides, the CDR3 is TGTGCCAGCAGTCGTGTTGGCGGGGAGCTGTTTTTT. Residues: CASSRVGGELFF.

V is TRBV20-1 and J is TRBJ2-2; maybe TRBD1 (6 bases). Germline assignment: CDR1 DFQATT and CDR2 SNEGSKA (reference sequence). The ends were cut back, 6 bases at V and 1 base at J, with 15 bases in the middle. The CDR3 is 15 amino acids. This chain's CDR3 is CSARGQWENTGELFF. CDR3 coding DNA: TGCAGTGCACGCGGACAGTGGGAGAACACCGGGGAGCTGTTTTTT.

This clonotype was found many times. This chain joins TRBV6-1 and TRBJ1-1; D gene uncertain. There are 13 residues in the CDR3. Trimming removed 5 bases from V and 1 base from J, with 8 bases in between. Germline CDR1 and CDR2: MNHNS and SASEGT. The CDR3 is CASSQWGNTEAFF. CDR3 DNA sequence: TGTGCCAGCAGTCAGTGGGGGAACACTGAAGCTTTCTTT.

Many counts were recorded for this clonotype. The CDR3 sequence is CASSEDRGRVIQYF. The CDR3, as DNA: TGTGCCAGCTCAGAGGACAGGGGGCGCGTCATTCAGTACTTC. The chain joins TRBV18 to TRBJ2-4, with TRBD1 matching 11 bases. The V gene end was trimmed by 5 bases and the J gene end by 9 bases; junction bases not matched to a gene: 6. Germline-derived CDR1 and CDR2 are KGHSH and LQKENI. This CDR3 has 14 amino acids.

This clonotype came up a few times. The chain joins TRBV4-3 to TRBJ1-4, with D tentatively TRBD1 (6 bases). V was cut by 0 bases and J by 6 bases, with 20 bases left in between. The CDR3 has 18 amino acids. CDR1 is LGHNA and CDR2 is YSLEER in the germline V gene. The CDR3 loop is CASSQESWSGGGHEKLFF. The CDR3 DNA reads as TGCGCCAGCAGCCAAGAATCTTGGTCTGGGGGCGGCCATGAAAAACTGTTTTTT.

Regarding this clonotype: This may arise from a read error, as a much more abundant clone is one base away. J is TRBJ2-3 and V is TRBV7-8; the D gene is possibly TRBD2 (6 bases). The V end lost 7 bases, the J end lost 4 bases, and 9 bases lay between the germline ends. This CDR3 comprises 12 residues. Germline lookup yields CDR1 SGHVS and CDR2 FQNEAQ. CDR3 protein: CASNSGADTQYF. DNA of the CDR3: TGTGCCAGCAACTCGGGGGCAGATACGCAGTATTTT.

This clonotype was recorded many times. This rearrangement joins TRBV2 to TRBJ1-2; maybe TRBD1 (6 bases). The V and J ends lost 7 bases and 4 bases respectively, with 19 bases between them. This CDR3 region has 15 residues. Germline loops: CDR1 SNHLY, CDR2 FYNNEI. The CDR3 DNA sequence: TGTGCCAGCACTTCGGGGGGGACATATTTCTATGGCTACACCTTC. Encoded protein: CASTSGGTYFYGYTF.